This TCR beta chain was sequenced in a study of metastatic and nonmetastatic thyroid tumors. Germline CDR1 reads GTSNPN; CDR2 reads SVGIG (reference sequence). This CDR3 region has 13 residues. V lost 2 bases and J lost 7; bases outside the gene matches: 6. TCRdb called clones again from the PCR reads with MiXCR. The table has some 33,000 clones, approximately 11% seen once. In this sample, this clone turned up a few times. Until they underwent thyroid surgery, no patient had received any treatment. The chain employs TRBV30 and TRBJ2-5; 8 bases match TRBD2. What was sequenced was blood. The receptor's source is a female donor with papillary thyroid cancer or a benign thyroid nodule (not recorded which). Some clones in this sample may be carry-over from other donors' samples. Here the CDR3 reads CAWSREGRGTQYF. The CDR3 bases are TGTGCCTGGAGTCGGGAGGGGAGGGGGACCCAGTACTTC. Drawing the rest from reference TRBV30 and TRBJ2-5, the complete variable domain is SQTIHQWPATLVQPVGSPLSLECTVEGTSNPNLYWYRQAAGRGLQLLFYSVGIGQISSEVPQNLSASRPQDRQFILSSKKLLLSDSGFYLCAWSREGRGTQYFGPGTRLLVL.